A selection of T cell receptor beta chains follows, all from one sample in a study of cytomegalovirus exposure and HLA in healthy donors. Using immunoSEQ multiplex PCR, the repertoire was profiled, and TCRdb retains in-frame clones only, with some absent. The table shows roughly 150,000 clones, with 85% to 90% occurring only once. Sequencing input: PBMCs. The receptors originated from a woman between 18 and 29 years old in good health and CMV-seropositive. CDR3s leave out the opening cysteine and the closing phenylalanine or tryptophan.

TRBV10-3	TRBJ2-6	AISESKLRSGANVLT
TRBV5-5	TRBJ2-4	ASSLAGENIQY
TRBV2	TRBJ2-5	ASSQSWGLAGGGETQY
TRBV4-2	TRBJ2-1	ASSQELVPPI
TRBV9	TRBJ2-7	ASSKTSGTGSSYEQY
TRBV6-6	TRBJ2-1	ASSYQTSGDYNEQF
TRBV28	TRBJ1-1	ASKRHLMNTEAF
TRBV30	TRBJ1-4	ATWIGATNEKLF
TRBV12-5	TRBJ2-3	ASGLSRDKNLRTSTDTQY
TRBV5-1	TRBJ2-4	ASSLALAGGGNIQY
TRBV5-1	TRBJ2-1	ASSLQPQLAGILDEQF
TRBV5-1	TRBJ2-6	ASSSQGAGANVLT
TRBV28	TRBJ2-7	ASIDSAGFYEQY
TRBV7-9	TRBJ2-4	ASSLGSRATSIAKNIQY
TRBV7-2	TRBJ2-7	AVRSRSYEQY
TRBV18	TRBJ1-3	ASSPPQGYSGNTIY